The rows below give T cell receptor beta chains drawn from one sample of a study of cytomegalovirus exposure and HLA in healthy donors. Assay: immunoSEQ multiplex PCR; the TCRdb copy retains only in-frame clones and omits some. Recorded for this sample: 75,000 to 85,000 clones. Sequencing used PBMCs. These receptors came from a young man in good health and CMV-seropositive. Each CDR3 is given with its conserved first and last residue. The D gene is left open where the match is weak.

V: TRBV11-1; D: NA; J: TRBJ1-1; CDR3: CASSLNPGNTEAFF; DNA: TGTGCCAGCAGCTTAAACCCGGGGAACACTGAAGCTTTCTTT
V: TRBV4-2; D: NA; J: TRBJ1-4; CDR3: CASSQDRLGGRINEKLFF; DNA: TGTGCCAGCAGCCAAGATCGTCTGGGGGGACGGATTAATGAAAAACTGTTTTTT
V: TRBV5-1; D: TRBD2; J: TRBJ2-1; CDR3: CASSLVVTGGNEQFF; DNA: TGCGCCAGCAGCTTGGTCGTGACGGGGGGCAATGAGCAGTTCTTC
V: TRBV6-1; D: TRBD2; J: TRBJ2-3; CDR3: CASSVLAGEPDTQYF; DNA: TGTGCCAGCAGTGTCCTAGCGGGAGAACCGGATACGCAGTATTTT
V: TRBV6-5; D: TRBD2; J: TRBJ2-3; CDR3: CASSYFSGGTDTQYF; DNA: TGTGCCAGCAGTTACTTTAGCGGGGGAACAGATACGCAGTATTTT
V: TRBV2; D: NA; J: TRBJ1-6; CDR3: CASSTLDWSSYNSPLHF; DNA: TGTGCCAGCAGTACCCTGGACTGGAGCTCCTATAATTCACCCCTCCACTTT
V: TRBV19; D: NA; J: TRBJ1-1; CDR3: CATSRQPLTEAFF; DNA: TGTGCCACCTCAAGACAGCCGCTAACTGAAGCTTTCTTT
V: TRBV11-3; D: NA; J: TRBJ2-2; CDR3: CASSLTRGNGELFF; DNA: TGTGCCAGCAGCTTGACGCGGGGTAACGGGGAGCTGTTTTTT
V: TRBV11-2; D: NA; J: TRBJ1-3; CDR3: CASSLVRGPGNTIYF; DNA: TGTGCCAGCAGCTTAGTGCGGGGCCCTGGAAACACCATATATTTT
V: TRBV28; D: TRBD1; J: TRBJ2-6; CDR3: CASNSGTGGSGANVLTF; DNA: TGTGCCAGCAACTCCGGGACAGGGGGCTCTGGGGCCAACGTCCTGACTTTC
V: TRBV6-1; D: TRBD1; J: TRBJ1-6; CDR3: CASSEGGTGAAPLHF; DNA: TGTGCCAGCAGTGAAGGAGGGACAGGGGCGGCACCCCTCCACTTT
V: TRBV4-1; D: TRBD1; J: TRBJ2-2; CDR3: CASSQEKGAEAGELFF; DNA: TGCGCCAGCAGCCAAGAGAAGGGGGCGGAGGCCGGGGAGCTGTTTTTT
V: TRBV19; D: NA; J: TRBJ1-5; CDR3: CASSIRDSNQPQHF; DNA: TGTGCCAGTAGTATCAGGGATAGCAATCAGCCCCAGCATTTT
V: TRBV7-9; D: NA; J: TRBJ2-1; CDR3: CASSPRLGGGGNEQFF; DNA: TGTGCCAGCAGCCCCCGCCTTGGCGGGGGCGGGAATGAGCAGTTCTTC
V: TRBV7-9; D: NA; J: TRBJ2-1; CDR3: CASSGGPVLGEQFF; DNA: TGTGCCAGCAGTGGAGGGCCGGTATTAGGTGAGCAGTTCTTC
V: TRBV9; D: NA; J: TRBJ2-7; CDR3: CASSPSGEPYEQYF; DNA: TGTGCCAGCAGCCCCTCGGGGGAACCCTACGAGCAGTACTTC
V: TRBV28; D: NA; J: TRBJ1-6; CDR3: CASSLCFTAPISSYNSPLHF; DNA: TGTGCCAGCAGTTTATGCTTTACAGCACCTATCTCCTCCTATAATTCACCCCTCCACTTT
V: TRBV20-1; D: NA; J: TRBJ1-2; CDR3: CSGRTAISYTF; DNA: TGCAGTGGCAGGACTGCTATCAGCTACACCTTC
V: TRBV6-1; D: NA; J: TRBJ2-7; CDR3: CASRDWGGSYEQYF; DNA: TGTGCCAGTAGGGACTGGGGAGGATCCTACGAGCAGTACTTC
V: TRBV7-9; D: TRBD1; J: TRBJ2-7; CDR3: CASSPGQGIEQYF; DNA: TGTGCCAGCAGCCCGGGACAGGGGATCGAGCAGTACTTC
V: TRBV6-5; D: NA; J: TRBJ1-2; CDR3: CASRRDSNYGYTF; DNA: TGTGCCAGCAGGCGAGACAGCAACTATGGCTACACCTTC
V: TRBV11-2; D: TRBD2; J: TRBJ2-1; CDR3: CASSLEKRTSTEQFF; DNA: TGTGCCAGCAGCTTAGAGAAAAGGACTAGCACGGAGCAGTTCTTC
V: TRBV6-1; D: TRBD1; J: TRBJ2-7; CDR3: CASRGTGAVAYEQYF; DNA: TGTGCCAGCAGAGGGACAGGGGCGGTGGCCTACGAGCAGTACTTC
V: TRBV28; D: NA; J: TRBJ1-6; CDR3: CASSLGLSSYNSPLHF; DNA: TGTGCCAGCAGTTTGGGACTCAGCTCCTATAATTCACCCCTCCACTTT
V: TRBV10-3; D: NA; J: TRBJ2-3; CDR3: CATAGVGTDTQYF; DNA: TGTGCCACCGCAGGGGTGGGCACAGATACGCAGTATTTT
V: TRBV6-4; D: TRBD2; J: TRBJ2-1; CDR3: CASTPLAGGANEQFF; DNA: TGTGCCAGCACCCCCCTAGCGGGAGGAGCCAATGAGCAGTTCTTC
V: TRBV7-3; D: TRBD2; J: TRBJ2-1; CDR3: CASSSSGGAYNEQFF; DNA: TGTGCCAGCAGCTCTAGCGGGGGGGCCTACAATGAGCAGTTCTTC
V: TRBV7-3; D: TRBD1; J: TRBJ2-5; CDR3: CASSPTGAAKETQYF; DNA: TGTGCCAGCAGCCCGACAGGGGCTGCGAAAGAGACCCAGTACTTC
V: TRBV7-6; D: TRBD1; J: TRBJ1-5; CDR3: CASGQGRGQPQHF; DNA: TGTGCCAGCGGACAGGGTCGTGGTCAGCCCCAGCATTTT
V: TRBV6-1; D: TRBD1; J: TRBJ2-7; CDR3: CASSETGQSYEQYF; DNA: TGTGCCAGCAGTGAAACGGGACAGTCCTACGAGCAGTACTTC
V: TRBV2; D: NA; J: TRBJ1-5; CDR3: CASTLRRVLGNQPQHF; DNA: TGTGCCAGCACTCTGCGTAGGGTACTAGGCAATCAGCCCCAGCATTTT
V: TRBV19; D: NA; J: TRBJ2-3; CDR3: CASSMARYTDTQYF; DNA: TGTGCCAGTAGTATGGCTAGGTACACAGATACGCAGTATTTT
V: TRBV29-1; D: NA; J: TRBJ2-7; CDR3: CSAAPGMAYEQYF; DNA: TGCAGCGCTGCTCCAGGGATGGCGTACGAGCAGTACTTC
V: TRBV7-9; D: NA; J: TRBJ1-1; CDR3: CASSSTQAGDTEAFF; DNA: TGTGCCAGCAGCTCAACTCAAGCGGGGGACACTGAAGCTTTCTTT
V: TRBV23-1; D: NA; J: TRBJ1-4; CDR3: CASSQSGENEKLFF; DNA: TGCGCCAGCAGTCAATCGGGCGAAAATGAAAAACTGTTTTTT
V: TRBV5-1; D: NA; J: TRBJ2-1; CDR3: CASSLGLSYNEQFF; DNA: TGCGCCAGCAGCTTGGGACTATCCTACAATGAGCAGTTCTTC
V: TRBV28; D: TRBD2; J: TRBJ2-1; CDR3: CASSPRLAGSDNEQFF; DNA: TGTGCCAGCAGTCCCAGACTAGCGGGGTCTGACAATGAGCAGTTCTTC
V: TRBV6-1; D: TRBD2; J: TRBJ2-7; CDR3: CASSEDSGSPDEQYF; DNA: TGTGCCAGCAGTGAAGACAGCGGGAGTCCTGACGAGCAGTACTTC
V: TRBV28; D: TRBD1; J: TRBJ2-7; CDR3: CASSTSGQGAHEQYF; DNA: TGTGCCAGCAGTACCTCGGGACAGGGGGCCCACGAGCAGTACTTC
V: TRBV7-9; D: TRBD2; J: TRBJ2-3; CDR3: CASSPGLGHTDTQYF; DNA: TGTGCCAGCAGCCCGGGACTAGGCCACACAGATACGCAGTATTTT
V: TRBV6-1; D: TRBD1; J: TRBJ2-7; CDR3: CASWDRGEGEQYF; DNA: TGTGCCTCGTGGGACAGGGGGGAAGGCGAGCAGTACTTC
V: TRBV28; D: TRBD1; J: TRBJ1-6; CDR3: CASRGQGDNSPLHF; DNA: TGTGCCAGCAGGGGACAGGGTGATAATTCACCCCTCCACTTT
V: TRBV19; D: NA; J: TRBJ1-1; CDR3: CASCESSASEAFF; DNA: TGTGCCAGTTGCGAGAGCAGCGCCTCTGAAGCTTTCTTT
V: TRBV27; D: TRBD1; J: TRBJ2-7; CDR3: CASSLVRQGANEQYF; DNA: TGTGCCAGCAGTTTAGTGCGACAGGGGGCCAACGAGCAGTACTTC
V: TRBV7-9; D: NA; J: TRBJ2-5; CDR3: CASSPRPALSSQETQYF; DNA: TGTGCCAGCAGCCCCCGGCCAGCGTTGTCGTCACAAGAGACCCAGTACTTC